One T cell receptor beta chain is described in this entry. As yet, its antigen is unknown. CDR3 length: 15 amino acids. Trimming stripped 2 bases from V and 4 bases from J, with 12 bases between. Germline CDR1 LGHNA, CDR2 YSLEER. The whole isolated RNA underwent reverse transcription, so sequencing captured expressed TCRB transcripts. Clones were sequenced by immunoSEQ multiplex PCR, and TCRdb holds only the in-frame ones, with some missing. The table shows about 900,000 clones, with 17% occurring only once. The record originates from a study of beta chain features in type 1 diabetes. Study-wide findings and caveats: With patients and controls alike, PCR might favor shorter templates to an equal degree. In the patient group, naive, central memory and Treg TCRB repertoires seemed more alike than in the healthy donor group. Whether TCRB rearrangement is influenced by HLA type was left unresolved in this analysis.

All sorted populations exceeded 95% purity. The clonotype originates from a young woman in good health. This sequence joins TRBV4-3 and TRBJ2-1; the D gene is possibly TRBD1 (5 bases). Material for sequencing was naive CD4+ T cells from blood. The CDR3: CASSQQGTLYNEQFF. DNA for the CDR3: TGCGCCAGCAGCCAACAGGGAACCTTATACAATGAGCAGTTCTTC.